This TCR beta chain was identified in a study of Ad26.COV2.S vaccination and SARS-CoV-2 variants. As for the study in general: This donor came from the COV1001 trial of Ad26.COV2.S. Into the muscle, Ad26.COV2.S was dosed once or twice, 56 days apart.

Produced via immunoSEQ multiplex PCR; TCRdb's table is partial and in-frame only. The repertoire holds approximately 400,000 clones, with 83% as singletons. Specified treatment: about 20 received Ad26.COV2.S at low or high dose, single or two shots; 5 received placebo; per-sample allocation not given. Sampling was performed 63 days after the first vaccine or placebo injection. Aged 18-55 years, donor was enrolled in Boston in 2020. With respect to this clone: Its specificity is unknown.

Notes on the study in general: Possibly, TCR breadth and depth analyses underestimated total T cell responses.

This material consisted of peripheral blood, taken in a trial of Ad26.COV2.S vaccine versus placebo. This receptor was obtained from a person aged 18 to 65 who received the Ad26.COV2.S COVID-19 vaccine or a placebo.

This chain's CDR3 is CASSQGGAQVTEAFF. CDR3 bases: TGTGCCAGCAGCCAAGGGGGGGCGCAAGTCACTGAAGCTTTCTTT. V gene TRBV3-1 (or the pseudogene TRBV3-2) combines with J gene TRBJ1-1; perhaps TRBD1 as D (6 bases). The CDR3 has 15 amino acids. Germline V gene sequence: CDR1 LGHDT, CDR2 YNNKEL (reference sequence). Trimming pared 1 base from V and 4 bases from J, leaving 13 bases between.